The 12 T cell receptor beta chains below come from one sample, sequenced in a study of cytomegalovirus exposure and HLA in healthy donors. This PCR relied on a set of 60 Vbeta primers and 13 Jbeta primers. Clones were sequenced by immunoSEQ multiplex PCR, and TCRdb holds only the in-frame ones, with some missing. This sample yields fewer than 250,000 clones, of which more than 60% are seen a single time; roughly a sixth belongs to the top ten. Material for sequencing was PBMCs. The receptors were gathered from a man in his forties or fifties in good health and CMV-seronegative.

The V gene is TRBV7-9, the J gene TRBJ2-1, with 7 bases lining up with TRBD2. J was trimmed by 9 bases and V by 9 bases; bases with no gene match: 11. CDR3 length: 13 amino acids. In germline, CDR1 is SEHNR, CDR2 FQNEAQ (reference sequence). The CDR3 DNA reads TGTGCCAGTAGACTAGCAGGAGTTGGTGAGCAGTTCTTC. Protein product: CASRLAGVGEQFF.

V usage is TRBV28 and J usage is TRBJ1-2; 12 nucleotides line up with TRBD1. V shed 4 bases, J shed 5 bases, and the junction held 14 bases outside the gene matches. The CDR3 totals 18 residues. Germline values: CDR1 MDHEN, CDR2 SYDVKM. CDR3 sequence: CASSSPPGGGQGAYGYTF. As DNA, the CDR3 is TGTGCCAGCAGTTCCCCCCCCGGGGGGGGACAGGGGGCTTATGGCTACACCTTC.

The table lists this clone with a few counts. The chain combines TRBV21-1 with TRBJ2-5; TRBD2 reflects the table's D call only, with no check against the DNA. Matching the DNA end better, TRBJ2-7 makes the J call doubtful. TRBV21-1 is classified as a pseudogene. The CDR3 loop spans 14 amino acids. CDR3: CASRQAGAGYEQYF. The CDR3 region has the DNA TGTGCCAGCAGGCAAGCGGGGGCCGGGTACGAGCAGTACTTC.

The chain joins TRBV2 to TRBJ1-1, with a tentative D call TRBD1 (6 bases). The length of the CDR3 is 15 residues. In germline, CDR1 is SNHLY, CDR2 FYNNEI. The V and J ends lost 6 bases and 1 base respectively, with 15 bases between them. CDR3 sequence (DNA): TGTGCCAGCAGGAAGGGGGGGCGGAGGAACACTGAAGCTTTCTTT. The encoded protein is CASRKGGRRNTEAFF. Full variable domain (remainder filled in from reference TRBV2 and TRBJ1-1): EPEVTQTPSHQVTQMGQEVILRCVPISNHLYFYWYRQILGQKVEFLVSFYNNEISEKSEIFDDQFSVERPDGSNFTLKIRSTKLEDSAMYFCASRKGGRRNTEAFFGQGTRLTVV.

V gene TRBV18 combines with J gene TRBJ2-7; TRBD1 matches at 7 bases. The V and J ends lost 4 bases and 5 bases, in that order; junction bases with no gene match: 2. Germline V gene data show CDR1 as KGHSH and CDR2 as LQKENI. CDR3 length: 12 residues. The CDR3 spells CASSLDRDEQYF. CDR3 nucleotides: TGTGCCAGCTCACTCGACAGGGACGAGCAGTACTTC.

This clone turned up a few times. The V call is TRBV9, the J call TRBJ2-3, with 7 positions matching TRBD2. The CDR3 extends over 15 amino acids. Germline V gene data show CDR1 as SGDLS and CDR2 as YYNGEE. The ends lost 0 bases at V and 3 bases at J; junction bases unmatched: 4. The CDR3 protein is CASSVADGRTDTQYF. In DNA, the CDR3 is TGTGCCAGCAGCGTAGCGGACGGGAGGACAGATACGCAGTATTTT. Looking up the rest from reference TRBV9 and TRBJ2-3 gives the full variable domain: DSGVTQTPKHLITATGQRVTLRCSPRSGDLSVYWYQQSLDQGLQFLIQYYNGEERAKGNILERFSAQQFPDLHSELNLSSLELGDSALYFCASSVADGRTDTQYFGPGTRLTVL.

The chain uses TRBV19 and TRBJ1-5; the D gene is possibly TRBD1 (6 bases). CDR1 is LNHDA and CDR2 is SQIVND in the germline V gene (reference sequence). The CDR3 totals 16 residues. The ends were cut back, 3 bases at V and 2 bases at J, with 14 bases in the middle. The CDR3, as DNA: TGTGCCAGTAGTATTCTTGGGACAAGAGGCAATCAGCCCCAGCATTTT. This sequence encodes CASSILGTRGNQPQHF.

About this clone itself: An end of the junction does not agree with germline; a read error may underlie this. The chain carries TRBV20-1 and TRBJ1-2; TRBD1 aligns across 7 bases. Germline lookup yields CDR1 DFQATT and CDR2 SNEGSKA (reference sequence). The CDR3 extends over 11 amino acids. The CDR3 DNA follows: TGCAGTGCTAGACGAGGGGGCAATATAGTCTTC. Amino acids: CSARRGGNIVF.

This clone was counted a few times. This sequence joins TRBV5-1 and TRBJ2-1; 8 bases are a match to TRBD2. V trimming: 4 bases; J trimming: 0 bases; junction bases outside the gene matches: 6. From germline, CDR1 is SGHRS and CDR2 YFSETQ. The CDR3 runs 16 residues. In DNA form, the CDR3 reads TGCGCCAGCAGCCGGAGCGGGAGAAGCTCCTACAATGAGCAGTTCTTC. As protein: CASSRSGRSSYNEQFF.

V usage is TRBV27 and J usage is TRBJ2-2, with D possibly being TRBD1 (9 bases). The CDR3 covers 19 residues. Trimming pared 8 bases from V and 7 bases from J, leaving 32 bases between. The germline V gene has CDR1 MNHEY and CDR2 SMNVEV (reference sequence). For the CDR3, the DNA is TGTGCCAGCCGGCCGGGGACAGGGCTAGGCGGGAGGTCGTACGGGGAGCTGTTTTTT. Its protein product is CASRPGTGLGGRSYGELFF.

The chain recombines TRBV27 with TRBJ2-7; 9 positions agree with TRBD1. V dropped 5 bases and J dropped 2; count of bases not matched to a gene: 10. CDR1 and CDR2 from the germline V gene are MNHEY and SMNVEV (reference sequence). There are 16 residues in the CDR3. The CDR3, as DNA: TGTGCCAGCAGTCCATTCATAGGGACAGGGACCTACGAGCAGTACTTC. Encoded protein: CASSPFIGTGTYEQYF.

The V gene is TRBV7-2, the J gene TRBJ2-7; weak D call: TRBD2 (5 bases). Germline values: CDR1 SGHTA, CDR2 FQGNSA. With 2 bases removed from V and 6 bases from J, the gap between germline ends came to 11 bases. This CDR3 comprises 13 residues. CDR3 loop: CASSLNRGSEQYF. The CDR3 nucleotides are TGTGCCAGCAGCTTAAACCGGGGTTCCGAGCAGTACTTC.